This paragraph reports one TCR beta chain. Its antigen is as yet unknown. Losses at the gene ends were 4 bases for V and 7 bases for J; bases not matched to a gene: 8. From germline, CDR1 is SGHTA and CDR2 FQGNSA. This CDR3 contains 14 residues. This entry is derived from a study of cytomegalovirus exposure and HLA in healthy donors. Study observations and caveats: Based on reports, TCR beta sequences accurately predicted HLA-A and HLA-B alleles for most subjects. A likely sequencing artifact accounted for one observed cluster of highly shared sequence variants. Data from an earlier analysis indicated that most TCR beta V segments were productive either about 90% or about 30% of the time.

With 60 Vbeta and 13 Jbeta primers, the PCR was carried out. Authors' processing steps: A later analysis tallied approximately 80 million unique TCR beta chains, some 10 million of them shared. Assay used: immunoSEQ multiplex PCR; TCRdb lists only in-frame clones, some missing. D and trimming were read from the DNA, whereas the V and J calls and clone size are those reported in that table. The sample totals some 150,000 clones. Sequencing was performed on PBMCs. The chain uses TRBV7-2 and TRBJ1-1, with 8 bases identical to TRBD1. The sequence was obtained from a young woman in good health and CMV-seronegative. The CDR3 region is CASSSRQGLGEAFF. CDR3 DNA: TGTGCCAGCAGCTCAAGACAGGGGCTCGGTGAAGCTTTCTTT.